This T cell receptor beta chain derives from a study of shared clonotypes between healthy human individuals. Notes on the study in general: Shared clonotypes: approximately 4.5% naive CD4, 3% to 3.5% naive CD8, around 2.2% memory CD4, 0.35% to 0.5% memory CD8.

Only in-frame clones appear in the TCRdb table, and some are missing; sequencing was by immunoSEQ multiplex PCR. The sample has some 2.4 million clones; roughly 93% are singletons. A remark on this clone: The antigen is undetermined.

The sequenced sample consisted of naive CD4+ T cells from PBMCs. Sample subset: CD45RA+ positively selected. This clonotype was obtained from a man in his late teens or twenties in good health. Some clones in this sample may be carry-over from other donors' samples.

The CDR3 is CASRTGGVYEQYF. The CDR3 nucleotides read TGTGCCAGCAGGACAGGGGGCGTCTACGAGCAGTACTTC. V usage is TRBV28 and J usage is TRBJ2-7; 10 nucleotides match TRBD1. The V gene's germline CDR1 is MDHEN and CDR2 SYDVKM. The ends lost 6 bases at V and 3 bases at J; junction bases unmatched: 2. The CDR3 sequence is 13 residues long.